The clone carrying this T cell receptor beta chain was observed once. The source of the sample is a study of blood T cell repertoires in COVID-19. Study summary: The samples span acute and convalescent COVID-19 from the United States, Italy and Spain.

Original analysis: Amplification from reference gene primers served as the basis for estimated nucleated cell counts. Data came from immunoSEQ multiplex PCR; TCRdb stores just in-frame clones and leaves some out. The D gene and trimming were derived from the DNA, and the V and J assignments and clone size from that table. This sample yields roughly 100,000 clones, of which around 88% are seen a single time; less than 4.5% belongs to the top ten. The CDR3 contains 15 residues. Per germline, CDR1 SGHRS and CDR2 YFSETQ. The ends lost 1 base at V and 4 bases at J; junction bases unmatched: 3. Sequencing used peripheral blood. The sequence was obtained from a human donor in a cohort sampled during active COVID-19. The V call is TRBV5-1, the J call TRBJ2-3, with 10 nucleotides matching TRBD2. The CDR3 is CASSLSGLAADTQYF. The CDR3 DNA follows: TGCGCCAGCAGCTTGAGCGGACTAGCGGCAGATACGCAGTATTTT.